Below are 13 T cell receptor beta chains sequenced from a single sample in a study of OX40 agonist ivuxolimab in advanced cancers. Receptor amplification or capture employed the immunoSEQ multiplex PCR assay. Held by TCRdb, this immuneACCESS table contains in-frame sequences only and omits some clones. Under half of the omission traces to an unresolved V gene where checked; the cause of the rest is unknown. This sample gives some 33,000 clones in total; 89% of them show up just once. The biggest ten clones account for 36% of the sample. The sequenced sample was CD4+ or CD8+ T cells sorted from blood, obtained in a trial of the OX40 agonist ivuxolimab. The receptors were sampled from an adult with an advanced solid tumor such as melanoma, head and neck, liver or kidney cancer.

This rearrangement joins TRBV27 to TRBJ1-3; D gene unclear. This CDR3 comprises 16 residues. CDR1 is MNHEY and CDR2 is SMNVEV in the germline V gene (reference sequence). The V and J ends lost 2 bases and 0 bases respectively, with 11 bases between them. Here the CDR3 reads CASSLVAGTSGNTIYF. The CDR3 nucleotides are TGTGCCAGCAGTTTAGTGGCAGGCACCTCTGGAAACACCATATATTTT.

The V and J genes are TRBV5-8 and TRBJ2-6, with D uncertain. Germline-derived CDR1 and CDR2 are SGHTS and YDEGEE. The V end lost 0 bases, the J end lost 1 base, and 8 bases lay between the germline ends. The CDR3 is made up of 16 amino acids. CDR3: CASSLGRPSGANVLTF. The CDR3 coding sequence is TGTGCCAGCAGCTTGGGGCGGCCTTCTGGGGCCAACGTCCTGACTTTC.

The rearrangement links TRBV14 to TRBJ2-3; 11 positions match TRBD1. CDR3 size: 18 residues. Per germline, CDR1 SGHDN and CDR2 FVKESK. J was trimmed by 3 bases and V by 1 base; bases with no gene match: 9. Here the CDR3 DNA reads TGTGCCAGCAGCCAAGTGCGGGACAGGGGGTCGTGGACAGATACGCAGTATTTT. Translation gives CASSQVRDRGSWTDTQYF.

The V and J genes are TRBV13 and TRBJ2-7; TRBD1 aligns across 8 bases. Per germline, CDR1 PRHDT and CDR2 FYEKMQ (reference sequence). The CDR3 totals 15 residues. With 3 bases clipped from V and 1 base from J, the junction kept 5 bases outside the gene matches. The CDR3 protein is CASSFEGQDSYEQYF. The DNA of the CDR3 is TGTGCCAGCAGCTTCGAGGGACAGGATTCCTACGAGCAGTACTTC.

The chain joins TRBV4-1 to TRBJ1-4; TRBD1 might be the D (5 bases). The CDR3 loop spans 11 amino acids. The ends were cut back, 4 bases at V and 12 bases at J, with 9 bases in the middle. CDR1 and CDR2 from the germline V gene are MGHRA and YSYEKL. In DNA, the CDR3 is TGCGCCAGCAGCCGGGGCGGGGAACTGTTTTTT. This sequence encodes CASSRGGELFF.

The V call is TRBV7-6, the J call TRBJ2-1, with 7 bases fitting TRBD1. From germline, CDR1 is SGHVS and CDR2 FNYEAQ. J gave up 3 bases and V 5 bases, and 4 bases lay outside the gene matches. This CDR3 spans 14 amino acids. The CDR3 is CASSIWTGYNEQFF. The CDR3 coding sequence is TGTGCCAGCAGCATATGGACAGGCTACAATGAGCAGTTCTTC.

The chain employs TRBV29-1 and TRBJ2-2; D tentatively reads TRBD1 or TRBD2 (5 bases each). This CDR3 has 13 residues. Trimming cost V 3 bases and J 3 bases, with 8 bases left between them. The germline CDR1 and CDR2 sequences are SQVTM and ANQGSEA. CDR3 residues: CSVEGDDTGELFF. CDR3 DNA sequence: TGCAGCGTTGAGGGGGACGACACCGGGGAGCTGTTTTTT.

The chain employs TRBV7-8 and TRBJ2-7, with a tentative D call TRBD1 (6 bases). This CDR3 is built from 14 residues. V lost 2 bases and J lost 4, with 12 bases in between. Germline values: CDR1 SGHVS, CDR2 FQNEAQ. CDR3 nucleotides: TGTGCCAGCAGCTTACGTGGGGGCGGGTACGAGCAGTACTTC. Protein sequence: CASSLRGGGYEQYF.

In this sample, this clone turned up once. The gene calls are TRBV10-3 and TRBJ2-2, with 8 bases fitting TRBD2. CDR1 ENHRY and CDR2 SYGVKD come from the germline V gene. CDR3 length: 16 residues. The trim removed 3 bases at V and 8 bases at J, leaving 11 bases unmatched. CDR3 sequence (DNA): TGTGCCATCAGTGATACCAGCGGGGGCGCAGAGGGGGAGCTGTTTTTT. Protein product: CAISDTSGGAEGELFF.

The rearrangement uses TRBV2 and TRBJ2-7, with D perhaps matching TRBD1 or TRBD2 (6 bases each). The CDR3 has 12 residues. Trimming took off 7 bases at V and 5 bases at J, with 12 bases between the two ends. The germline CDR1 and CDR2 sequences are SNHLY and FYNNEI. The CDR3 nucleotides read TGTGCCAGCATGAAGGGGGGCCACGAGCAGTACTTC. Protein: CASMKGGHEQYF.

The CDR3 region is CASSWDRGSDGYTF. The CDR3 DNA reads TGTGCCAGCAGCTGGGACAGGGGGAGTGATGGCTACACCTTC. The chain employs TRBV5-4 and TRBJ1-2, with 11 bases that match TRBD1. CDR1 and CDR2 (germline): SGHNT, YYREEE (reference sequence). This CDR3 has 14 amino acids. The V and J ends lost 3 bases and 6 bases, in that order; junction bases with no gene match: 4.

The rearrangement links TRBV19 to TRBJ2-3; 10 nucleotides line up with TRBD2. This CDR3 has 15 residues. Germline CDR1 LNHDA, CDR2 SQIVND (reference sequence). Unmatched junction bases numbered 4, after V lost 3 bases and J lost 4 bases. The CDR3 reads CASSMSGRAPDTQYF. CDR3 nucleotide sequence: TGTGCCAGTAGTATGAGCGGGAGGGCCCCAGATACGCAGTATTTT.

A remark on this clone: The same CDR3 arises from other DNA sequences in this sample as well. The rearrangement joins TRBV7-9 to TRBJ1-1; TRBD1 might be the D (5 bases). V dropped 5 bases and J dropped 5 bases, with 9 bases sitting between them. This CDR3 is 12 amino acids long. Looked up from germline, CDR1 is SEHNR and CDR2 is FQNEAQ (reference sequence). The CDR3 coding sequence is TGTGCCAGCAGCCCCGGGGGGACTGAAGCTTTCTTT. Amino acids: CASSPGGTEAFF.